This TCR beta chain was sequenced during a study of blood T cell repertoires in COVID-19. The assay was immunoSEQ multiplex PCR, and TCRdb's table has in-frame clones only and misses some. The sample carries fewer than 15,000 clones, about 88% recorded once. Germline-derived CDR1 and CDR2 are SGDLS and YYNGEE. Trimming left V 7 bases short and J 7 bases short, with 15 bases between. The CDR3 is made up of 13 amino acids. The source material was peripheral blood. The sequence was obtained from a human donor in a cohort sampled during active COVID-19. This chain joins TRBV9 and TRBJ2-1; tentatively, D is TRBD2 (5 bases). CDR3 in DNA: TGTGCCAGCTCGGACTCCTTACCAAATGAGCAGTTCTTC. This gives the protein CASSDSLPNEQFF.